One sample yielded the 11 T cell receptor beta chains listed below, sequenced in a study of cytomegalovirus exposure and HLA in healthy donors. PCR primers comprised 60 Vbeta and 13 Jbeta primers. Here immunoSEQ multiplex PCR was the method, and the copy in TCRdb shows in-frame clones only, minus some. The sample lists some 120,000 clones, around 70% occurring once. Material for sequencing was PBMCs. The receptor set was obtained from a woman aged 40 to 50 in good health and CMV-seropositive.

As for this clone: Within the sample, other DNA sequences also encode this same CDR3. This chain connects TRBV9 to TRBJ2-7; possibly TRBD1 for D (5 bases). V lost 1 base, J lost 1 base, and 9 bases lay in between. Germline V gives CDR1 SGDLS, CDR2 YYNGEE. This CDR3 comprises 14 residues. CDR3 in amino acids: CASSVTGASYEQYF. CDR3 DNA: TGTGCCAGCAGCGTAACAGGAGCTTCCTACGAGCAGTACTTC.

The V call is TRBV10-3, the J call TRBJ1-1; no definite D call. The CDR3 spans 13 residues. Trimming took off 10 bases at V and 0 bases at J, with 12 bases between the two ends. Germline CDR1 and CDR2: ENHRY and SYGVKD. CDR3 residues: CASSLLLNTEAFF. CDR3 coding DNA: TGTGCCAGCTCGTTGCTACTGAACACTGAAGCTTTCTTT.

This chain links TRBV7-2 with TRBJ1-1, with TRBD1 identical over 10 bases. This CDR3 contains 14 residues. CDR1 SGHTA and CDR2 FQGNSA come from the germline V gene. Trimming took 3 bases from V and 7 from J; bases not matched to a gene: 5. The CDR3 loop reads CASSFDRGLDEAFF. Written as DNA, the CDR3 is TGTGCCAGCAGCTTTGACAGGGGGCTAGATGAAGCTTTCTTT.

The CDR3 DNA follows: TGCGCCAGCAGCCAAACACGGCAGGGGGTCGGGCCAGGACAAGATACGCAGTATTTT. Its translation: CASSQTRQGVGPGQDTQYF. This rearrangement joins TRBV4-3 to TRBJ2-3, with 7 bases that match TRBD1. CDR3 size: 19 residues. Germline assignment: CDR1 LGHNA and CDR2 YSLEER. V trimming: 2 bases; J trimming: 5 bases; junction bases outside the gene matches: 19.

The CDR3 is CASSWGLPATEAFF. DNA for the CDR3: TGTGCCAGCAGCTGGGGCTTACCAGCCACTGAAGCTTTCTTT. This sequence joins TRBV6-5 and TRBJ1-1; possible D gene TRBD1, 5 bases. The CDR3 loop spans 14 amino acids. Trimming removed 6 bases at V and 4 bases at J, with 15 bases between. The V gene's germline CDR1 is MNHEY and CDR2 SVGAGI.

The chain's CDR3 is CASSFNRGDSPLHF. The DNA of the CDR3 is TGTGCCAGCAGCTTCAACAGGGGTGATTCACCCCTCCACTTT. V usage is TRBV5-6 and J usage is TRBJ1-6; 7 positions agree with TRBD1. Trimming cost V 2 bases and J 8 bases; bases outside gene matches: 4. Looked up from germline, CDR1 is SGHDT and CDR2 is YYEEEE. The CDR3 loop spans 14 amino acids. The variable domain in full, with the rest retrieved from reference TRBV5-6 and TRBJ1-6, is DAGVTQSPTHLIKTRGQQVTLRCSPKSGHDTVSWYQQALGQGPQFIFQYYEEEERQRGNFPDRFSGHQFPNYSSELNVNALLLGDSALYLCASSFNRGDSPLHFGNGTRLTVT.

The rearrangement joins TRBV4-2 to TRBJ2-7; possible D gene TRBD1, 5 bases. Germline lookup yields CDR1 LGHNA and CDR2 YNFKEQ. This CDR3 comprises 12 residues. With 2 bases removed from V and 7 bases from J, the gap between germline ends came to 9 bases. The DNA for the CDR3 is TGTGCCAGCAGCCAACAGGGTCAGGAGCAGTACTTC. Translated, it gives CASSQQGQEQYF.

This chain connects TRBV6-4 to TRBJ2-3; the match to TRBD2 covers 9 bases. V gave up 0 bases and J gave up 5 bases; unmatched junction bases: 6. Germline V lookup: CDR1 MRHNA, CDR2 SNTAGT. The CDR3 totals 16 residues. The chain's CDR3 is CASSDSASGAVDTQYF. CDR3 sequence (DNA): TGTGCCAGCAGTGACTCTGCTAGCGGGGCTGTAGATACGCAGTATTTT.

This clone was recorded a few times. The rearrangement links TRBV19 to TRBJ1-1, with TRBD1 matching over 7 bases. The CDR3 has 18 residues. The V segment lost 0 bases and the J segment 7 bases; nucleotides outside the gene matches: 17. CDR1 is LNHDA, CDR2 SQIVND, per germline (reference sequence). In DNA form, the CDR3 reads TGTGCCAGTAGTATAGACCCTAGCCACAGGGGCCCCACAATTGAAGCTTTCTTT. Its protein is CASSIDPSHRGPTIEAFF.

The gene calls are TRBV10-2 and TRBJ2-1, with TRBD2 identical over 16 bases. The length of the CDR3 is 18 residues. Germline CDR1 WSHSY, CDR2 SAAADI. J gave up 9 bases and V 7 bases, and 15 bases lay outside the gene matches. The DNA of the CDR3 is TGCGCCAGCACCCCGGGACTAGCGGGGGGGCCGACCCGCGGTGAGCAGTTCTTC. Translating it yields CASTPGLAGGPTRGEQFF.

The chain links TRBV18 to TRBJ1-1, with no clear D. The CDR3 loop spans 14 amino acids. V was trimmed by 6 bases and J by 5 bases, leaving 16 bases between them. The germline gives CDR1 KGHSH, CDR2 LQKENI. CDR3 sequence (DNA): TGTGCCAGCTCCTTCGAGGGTAAGAGGACTGAAGCTTTCTTT. Protein: CASSFEGKRTEAFF.